The clone carrying this T cell receptor (beta chain) was counted between two and nine times. The antigen remains undetermined. This sample was included in a study of T cell repertoires in cytomegalovirus infection. Study summary: Use of recently identified HLA-C-restricted and well-studied HLA-B-restricted CMV epitopes was part of the study. From public TCR beta signatures came an indication of both CMV infection and matching HLA type. Study-level results: HLA-C-restricted TCR beta clonotypes specific for CMV led the ex vivo response.

This CDR3 is built from 15 residues. Germline CDR1 and CDR2: MNHEY and SVGAGI. V was cut by 2 bases and J by 3 bases, with 13 bases left in between. A single record per CDR3 protein comes from TCRdb applying MiXCR to the reads. The sample includes about 830,000 distinct CDR3 sequences, approximately 29% of them seen just once. The specimen comprised cultured CD8+ T cells from PBMCs, sampled from culture after CMV antigen stimulation. This receptor was taken from a human donor in good health (CMV status not recorded). Some clones in this sample may be carry-over from other donors' samples. The chain couples TRBV6-5 to TRBJ2-5; D perhaps matches TRBD2 (7 bases). The CDR3 DNA sequence: TGTGCCAGCAGTTACGGGGGGGCGGACGAAGAGACCCAGTACTTC. Translated: CASSYGGADEETQYF.